Below, one TCR beta chain is given with its context. The antigen remains undetermined. People who had autoimmune disease history or systemic immunosuppression were excluded. Method: immunoSEQ multiplex PCR; TCRdb's copy keeps in-frame clones and lacks some. The data show roughly 76,000 clones, with approximately 85% seen just once and around 3.2% held by the top ten. The data were obtained in a study of OX40 agonist ivuxolimab in advanced cancers. As for the study in general: Ivuxolimab is a fully human IgG2 antibody that activates OX40 (CD134). Whole-study findings and limits: There were, on average, more expanded clones in CD8+ T cells than in CD4+. With doses of 0.1 to 3.0 mg/kg, CD4+ and CD8+ blood T cells had undergone clonal expansion by week 6.

The CDR3 has 14 residues. Trimming pared 2 bases from V and 0 bases from J, leaving 7 bases between. The germline V gene has CDR1 MNHNY and CDR2 SVGAGI (reference sequence). The chain links TRBV6-6 to TRBJ1-1, with D unclear. The source of this sequence is an adult with an advanced solid tumor such as melanoma, head and neck, liver or kidney cancer. Here the sequenced sample was CD4+ or CD8+ T cells sorted from blood, taken in a trial of the OX40 agonist ivuxolimab. The CDR3 region has the DNA TGTGCCAGCAGTTACCAAGCCATGAACACTGAAGCTTTCTTT. This sequence encodes CASSYQAMNTEAFF.